This T cell receptor beta chain was recovered during a study of T cell responses to AZD1222 COVID-19 vaccine (dated by TCRdb to 2020 to 2022). Regarding the research as a whole: TCR sequencing covered roughly 230 trial participants: nearly 210 given two doses of AZD1222 and 26 given two doses of MenACWY control vaccine. Trial participants were enrolled by age into 18-55, 56-69 and 70-plus year subgroups, with roughly 160, 29 and 62 TCR-sequenced participants respectively.

The CDR3 regions of human TCRbeta chains were analyzed by immunosequencing. Under the source paper's analysis protocol: Repertoire TCRs were matched against a reference library of SARS-CoV-2-specific TCRs generated with the MIRA antigen-specificity platform. Breadth meant the fraction of unique TCRs that were SARS-CoV-2-associated, whereas depth meant the fraction of total T cells that were SARS-CoV-2-associated. Using the MIRA data, each spike-specific TCR was assigned both to the spike region to which the TCR was reactive and to a CD4 or CD8 class. Log10-transformed breadth and depth values were compared by one-way ANOVA with Sidak's multiple comparisons tests. The table comes from immuneACCESS by way of TCRdb, which keeps in-frame sequences with V and J called. Part of the clones is missing from these tables; in studies checked, under half for an unresolved V gene and the rest for unknown reasons. V, J and clone size derive from that table, while D and trimming were established from the DNA sequence. Present in this sample are about 110,000 clones, more than 70% of which were seen just once. The ten biggest clones cover about 3.3% of the sample.

V is cut back by 0 bases and J by 1 base, with 2 bases in the junction unmatched. Its CDR3 holds 15 amino acids, cysteine through phenylalanine. The sequence is cut down to CDR3 DNA, 45 bases in frame from base 1. From the germline V gene, CDR1 is MNHEY and CDR2 is SVGAGI. Study-wide conclusions, independent of this receptor: In the small 56-69-year group, the increase in depth fell short of significance, most likely because of low power. Conclusions about previously exposed vaccinees were limited because only six AZD1222 recipients were SARS-CoV-2 seropositive at baseline. Participants were mostly white British and included more females than males, and it was suggested by the authors that clonal diversity may have been underestimated. After two AZD1222 doses, spike-specific TCR breadth and depth were significantly higher than at day 0 and than in MenACWY recipients. Because no day 14 peak-response samples were available, the repertoires could be characterized only after the peak T cell response. CD4 TCRs associated with the vaccine covered the entire spike protein, and the dominant responses were in regions 160-218 and 743-854. Epitopes outside the regions mutated in the B.1.351 and B.1.1.7 variants were reportedly recognized by nearly half of the unique spike-specific TCRs.

This clone was seen a single time. No cognate antigen has been identified for it. No per-base quality is available; no much larger clone lies one base away. The identical CDR3 is also encoded by other nucleotide sequences in the sample. The time point label, read with the paper, signifies: baseline before first vaccination. The treatment or condition label here, explained by the study, means: meningococcal conjugate vaccine given as trial control. Vaccinee samples were obtained from the UK trials COV001 and COV002, which included a single-blind randomized controlled phase 2/3 trial of AZD1222 (ChAdOx1 nCoV-19) in healthy adults. Trial participant PBMC samples were collected at day 0 and day 28 after the second dose for TCRbeta chain sequencing.

The receptor chain draws on TRBV6-5 and TRBJ1-1, with 7 bases matching TRBD1. Sequences were derived from peripheral blood, sampled on day 0 of MenACWY control vaccination. This receptor was obtained from an adult in good health. The base sequence is TGTGCCAGCAGTTACTCACCAGGGGGGAACACTGAAGCTTTCTTT. Its product reads: CASSYSPGGNTEAFF.